The present T cell receptor (beta chain) was sequenced within a study of CD8+ T cells in alopecia areata. Overall study context: Those patients who were treated received oral tofacitinib, which was given at 5 to 10 mg twice daily for moderate-to-severe alopecia areata.

Study-wide results and limits: Researchers reported that TCR sharing among patients proved less clear than in mice, possibly HLA-linked.

This CDR3 is 12 amino acids long. Trimming removed 0 bases at V and 6 bases at J, with 7 bases between. CDR1 SGHRS and CDR2 YFSETQ come from the germline V gene. Sequencing used cDNA as its template, made by extracting RNA and reverse transcribing it. Assay used: immunoSEQ multiplex PCR; TCRdb lists only in-frame clones, some missing. Of 150,000 or so clones in the sample, roughly 48% were seen once. Concerning this clone: Its specificity is unknown.

The investigators collected lesional scalp punch biopsies and peripheral blood from alopecia areata patients. The TCR sequence derives from a human donor with alopecia areata. V is TRBV5-1 and J is TRBJ2-7; D call uncertain. Source material: CD4+ T cells sorted from blood. The CDR3 loop is CASSLEGSEQYF. The CDR3 DNA follows: TGCGCCAGCAGCTTGGAGGGTAGCGAGCAGTACTTC.